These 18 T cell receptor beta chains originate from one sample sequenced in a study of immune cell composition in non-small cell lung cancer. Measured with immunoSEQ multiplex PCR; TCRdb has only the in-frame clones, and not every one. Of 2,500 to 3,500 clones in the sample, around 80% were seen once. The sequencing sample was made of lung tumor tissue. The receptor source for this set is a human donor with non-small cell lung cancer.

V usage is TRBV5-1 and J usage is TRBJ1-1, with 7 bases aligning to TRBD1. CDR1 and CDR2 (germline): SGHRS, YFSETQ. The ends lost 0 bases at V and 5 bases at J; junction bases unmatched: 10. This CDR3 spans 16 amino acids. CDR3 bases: TGCGCCAGCAGCTTGGCGGGACAGCTATGGAGGACTGAAGCTTTCTTT. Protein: CASSLAGQLWRTEAFF.

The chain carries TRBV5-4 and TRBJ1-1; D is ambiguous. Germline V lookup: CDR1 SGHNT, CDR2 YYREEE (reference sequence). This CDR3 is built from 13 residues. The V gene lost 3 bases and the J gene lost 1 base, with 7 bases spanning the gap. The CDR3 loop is CASSWAKNTEAFF. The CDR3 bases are TGTGCCAGCAGCTGGGCCAAGAACACTGAAGCTTTCTTT.

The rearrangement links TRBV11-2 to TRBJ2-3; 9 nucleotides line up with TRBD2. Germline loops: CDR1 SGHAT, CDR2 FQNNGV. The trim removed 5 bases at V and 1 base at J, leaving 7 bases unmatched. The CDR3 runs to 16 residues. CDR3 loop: CASSPSGEGGTDTQYF. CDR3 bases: TGTGCCAGCAGCCCTAGCGGGGAAGGGGGCACAGATACGCAGTATTTT.

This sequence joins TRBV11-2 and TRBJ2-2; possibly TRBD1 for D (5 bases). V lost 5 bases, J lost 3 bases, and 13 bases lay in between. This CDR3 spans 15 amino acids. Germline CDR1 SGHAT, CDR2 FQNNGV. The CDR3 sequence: CASSPPGRDTGELFF. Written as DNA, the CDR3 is TGTGCCAGCAGCCCCCCGGGCAGGGACACCGGGGAGCTGTTTTTT.

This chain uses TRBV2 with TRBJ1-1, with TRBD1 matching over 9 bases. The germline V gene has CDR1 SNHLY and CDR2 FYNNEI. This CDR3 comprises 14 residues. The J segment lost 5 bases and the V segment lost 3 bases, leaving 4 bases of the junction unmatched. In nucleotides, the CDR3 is TGTGCCAGCAGTGAGGGGGGACAGGGAACTGAAGCTTTCTTT. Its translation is CASSEGGQGTEAFF. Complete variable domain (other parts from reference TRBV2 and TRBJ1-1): EPEVTQTPSHQVTQMGQEVILRCVPISNHLYFYWYRQILGQKVEFLVSFYNNEISEKSEIFDDQFSVERPDGSNFTLKIRSTKLEDSAMYFCASSEGGQGTEAFFGQGTRLTVV.

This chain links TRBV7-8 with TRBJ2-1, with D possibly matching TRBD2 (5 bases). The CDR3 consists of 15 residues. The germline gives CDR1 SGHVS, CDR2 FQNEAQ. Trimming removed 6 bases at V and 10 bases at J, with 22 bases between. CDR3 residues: CASSVIEGVDREQFF. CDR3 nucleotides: TGTGCCAGCAGTGTGATAGAGGGAGTGGATAGGGAGCAGTTCTTC.

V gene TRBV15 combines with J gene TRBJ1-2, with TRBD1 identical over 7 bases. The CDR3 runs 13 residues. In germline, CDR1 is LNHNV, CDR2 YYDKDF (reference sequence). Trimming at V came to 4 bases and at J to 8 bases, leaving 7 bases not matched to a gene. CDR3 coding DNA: TGTGCCACCAGCATCAGGGGGTTTGGAGGCTACACCTTC. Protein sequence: CATSIRGFGGYTF.

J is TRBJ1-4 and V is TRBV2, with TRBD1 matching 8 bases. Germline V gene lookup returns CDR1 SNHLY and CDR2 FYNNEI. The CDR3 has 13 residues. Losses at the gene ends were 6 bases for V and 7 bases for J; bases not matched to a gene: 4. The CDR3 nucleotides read TGTGCCAGCAGGCAGACAGGGGCTGAAAAACTGTTTTTT. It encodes CASRQTGAEKLFF.

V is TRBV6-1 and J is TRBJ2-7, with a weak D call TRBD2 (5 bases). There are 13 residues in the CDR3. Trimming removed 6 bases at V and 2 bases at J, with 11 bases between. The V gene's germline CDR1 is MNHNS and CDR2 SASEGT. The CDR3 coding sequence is TGTGCCAGCAGGCTCGGGGTCACCTACGAGCAGTACTTC. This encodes CASRLGVTYEQYF.

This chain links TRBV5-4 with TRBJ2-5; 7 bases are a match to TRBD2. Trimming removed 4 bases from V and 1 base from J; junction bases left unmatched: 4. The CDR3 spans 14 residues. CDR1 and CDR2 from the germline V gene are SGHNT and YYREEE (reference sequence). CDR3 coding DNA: TGTGCCAGCAGCCTGGGGGGGGGCCAAGAGACCCAGTACTTC. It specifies CASSLGGGQETQYF.

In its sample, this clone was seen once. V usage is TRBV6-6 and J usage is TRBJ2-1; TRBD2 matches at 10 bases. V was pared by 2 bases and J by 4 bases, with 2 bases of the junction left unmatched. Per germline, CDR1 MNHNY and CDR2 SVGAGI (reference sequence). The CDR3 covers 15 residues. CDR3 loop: CASSYEAGGYNEQFF. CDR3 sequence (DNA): TGTGCCAGCAGTTACGAAGCGGGGGGGTACAATGAGCAGTTCTTC.

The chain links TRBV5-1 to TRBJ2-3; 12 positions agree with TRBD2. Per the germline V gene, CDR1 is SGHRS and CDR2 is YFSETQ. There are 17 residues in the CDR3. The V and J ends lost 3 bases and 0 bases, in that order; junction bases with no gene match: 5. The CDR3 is CASSSASGGASTDTQYF. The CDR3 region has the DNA TGCGCCAGCAGCTCTGCTAGCGGGGGGGCGAGCACAGATACGCAGTATTTT.

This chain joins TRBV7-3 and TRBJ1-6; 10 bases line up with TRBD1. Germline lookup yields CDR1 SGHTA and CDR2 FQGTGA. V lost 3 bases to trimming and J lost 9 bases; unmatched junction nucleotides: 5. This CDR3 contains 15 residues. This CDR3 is CASSLDRGSGSPLHF. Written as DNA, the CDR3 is TGTGCCAGCAGCTTGGACAGGGGGTCTGGTTCACCCCTCCACTTT.

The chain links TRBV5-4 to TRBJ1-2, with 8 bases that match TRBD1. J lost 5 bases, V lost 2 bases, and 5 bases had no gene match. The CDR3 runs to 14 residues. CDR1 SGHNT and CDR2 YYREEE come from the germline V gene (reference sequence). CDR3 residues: CASSFGQGEYGYTF. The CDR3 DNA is TGTGCCAGCAGCTTTGGACAGGGAGAGTATGGCTACACCTTC.

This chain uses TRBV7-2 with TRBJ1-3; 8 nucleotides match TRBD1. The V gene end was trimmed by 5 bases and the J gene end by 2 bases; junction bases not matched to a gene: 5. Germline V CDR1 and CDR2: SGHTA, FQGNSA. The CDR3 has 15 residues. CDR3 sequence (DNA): TGTGCCAGCAGCCATGACAGGGGCCCTGGAAACACCATATATTTT. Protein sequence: CASSHDRGPGNTIYF.

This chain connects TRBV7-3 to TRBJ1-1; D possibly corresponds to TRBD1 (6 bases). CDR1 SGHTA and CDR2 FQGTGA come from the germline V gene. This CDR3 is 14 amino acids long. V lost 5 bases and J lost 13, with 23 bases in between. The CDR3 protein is CASSPSGGANPGFF. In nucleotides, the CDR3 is TGTGCCAGCAGCCCCTCGGGGGGCGCGAACCCAGGTTTCTTT.

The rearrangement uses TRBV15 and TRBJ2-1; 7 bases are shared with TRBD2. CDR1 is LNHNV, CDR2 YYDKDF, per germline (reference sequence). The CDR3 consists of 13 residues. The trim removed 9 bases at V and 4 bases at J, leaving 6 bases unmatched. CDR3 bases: TGTGCCACTCTCGGGGGGAATTACAATGAGCAGTTCTTC. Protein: CATLGGNYNEQFF. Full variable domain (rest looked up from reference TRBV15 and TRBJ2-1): DAMVIQNPRYQVTQFGKPVTLSCSQTLNHNVMYWYQQKSSQAPKLLFHYYDKDFNNEADTPDNFQSRRPNTSFCFLDIRSPGLGDTAMYLCATLGGNYNEQFFGPGTRLTVL.

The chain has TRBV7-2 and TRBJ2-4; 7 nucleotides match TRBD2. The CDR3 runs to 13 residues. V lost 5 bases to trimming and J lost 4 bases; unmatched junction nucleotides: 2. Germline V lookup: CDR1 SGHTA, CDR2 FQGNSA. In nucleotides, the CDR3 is TGTGCCAGCAGCCCCGGGGGGAAAAACATTCAGTACTTC. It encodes CASSPGGKNIQYF.